Shown below are 24 T cell receptor beta chains from a single sample sequenced in a study of neurological immune-mediated disorders (dated by TCRdb to between 2018 and 2021). Libraries came from 5' RACE. The instrument was an Illumina HiSeq 2500. TCRdb reran the public reads through fastp at Q25 and MiXCR, keeping productive beta chains. Rows with one shared CDR3 protein collapse into an entry with the most common genes and DNA. The sample profile shows 84,000 or so distinct CDR3 sequences; 9% to 12% of them were found once. The ten largest clones capture about 1.8% of the sample. Specimen: PBMCs. The receptor set was obtained from a man aged 40-49 years in good health.

At least ten counts were recorded for this clonotype. The gene calls are TRBV5-1 and TRBJ1-1, with no clear D. V was trimmed by 1 base and J by 0 bases, leaving 7 bases between them. Per the germline V gene, CDR1 is SGHRS and CDR2 is YFSETQ. CDR3 size: 14 residues. Written as DNA, the CDR3 is TGCGCCAGCAGCTTGAAGGTTATGAACACTGAAGCTTTCTTT. Its protein is CASSLKVMNTEAFF.

This clonotype was observed a few times. The genes are TRBV4-1 and TRBJ2-7, with 7 bases identical to TRBD1. The CDR3 is 13 residues long. Trimming at V came to 8 bases and at J to 1 base, leaving 5 bases not matched to a gene. Germline CDR1 is MGHRA and CDR2 is YSYEKL. CDR3 in DNA: TGCGCCAGCGGACAGGTCGGATCCTACGAGCAGTACTTC. Its translation: CASGQVGSYEQYF.

This clonotype was seen many times. This chain joins TRBV12-3 or TRBV12-4 and TRBJ2-2, with 13 bases matching TRBD2. The junction had 7 bases not matched to a gene; V was cut back by 5 bases and J by 4 bases. The CDR3 length is 17 residues. The CDR3 DNA reads as TGTGCCAGCAGTCCGACTAGCGGGAGGTCGGTCACCGGGGAGCTGTTTTTT. Residues: CASSPTSGRSVTGELFF.

There are many counts of this clonotype. V gene TRBV5-1 combines with J gene TRBJ2-1, with 8 nucleotides matching TRBD2. CDR1 SGHRS and CDR2 YFSETQ come from the germline V gene. V lost 3 bases, J lost 0 bases, and 5 bases stayed unmatched. The CDR3 sequence is 16 residues long. CDR3 loop: CASSSGGGSSYNEQFF. The CDR3 DNA reads as TGCGCCAGCAGCTCGGGGGGGGGGAGCTCCTACAATGAGCAGTTCTTC.

This clonotype was observed many times. This chain uses TRBV10-3 with TRBJ2-7, with 8 bases that match TRBD1. Germline V gene data show CDR1 as ENHRY and CDR2 as SYGVKD. V shed 5 bases and J 5 bases; nucleotides not matched to a gene: 8. The CDR3 totals 14 residues. The DNA for the CDR3 is TGTGCCATCAGTCCGAGACAGGGGCTAAACGAGCAGTACTTC. Translated, it gives CAISPRQGLNEQYF.

Ten or more counts support this clonotype. V and J are TRBV3-1 and TRBJ2-7, with a weak D call TRBD2 (6 bases). The V and J ends lost 2 bases and 0 bases respectively, with 17 bases between them. CDR3 size: 17 residues. CDR1 is LGHDT, CDR2 YNNKEL, per germline (reference sequence). This chain's CDR3 is CASSQTRLRGASYEQYF. Written as DNA, the CDR3 is TGTGCCAGCAGCCAAACGAGGCTTCGCGGGGCCTCCTACGAGCAGTACTTC.

This clonotype has at least ten counts. This chain links TRBV12-3 or TRBV12-4 with TRBJ2-7; 8 nucleotides agree with TRBD1. The junction had 7 bases not matched to a gene; V was cut back by 2 bases and J by 13 bases. The CDR3 runs 12 residues. The CDR3 is CASSLLGTGPYF. In DNA, the CDR3 is TGTGCCAGCAGTTTACTAGGGACAGGCCCTTACTTC.

This clonotype was seen many times. The V call is TRBV5-1, the J call TRBJ2-1; 9 nucleotides match TRBD2. V dropped 0 bases and J dropped 6; count of bases not matched to a gene: 16. CDR3 size: 19 residues. Per germline, CDR1 SGHRS and CDR2 YFSETQ. CDR3 nucleotides: TGCGCCAGCAGCTTGGTTTTTGGGCTAGCGGGGCCCGGAGGCAATGAGCAGTTCTTC. It codes for CASSLVFGLAGPGGNEQFF.

At least ten counts were recorded for this clonotype. This rearrangement joins TRBV29-1 to TRBJ1-2; D might be TRBD1 (5 bases). V dropped 5 bases and J dropped 4 bases, with 17 bases sitting between them. The CDR3 has 14 residues. Looked up from germline, CDR1 is SQVTM and CDR2 is ANQGSEA. This CDR3 reads CSVHLRGARYGYTF. CDR3 DNA: TGCAGCGTTCACCTGAGAGGGGCACGCTATGGCTACACCTTC.

The chain combines TRBV19 with TRBJ2-1; D not resolved. The CDR3 is 13 residues long. Trimming stripped 4 bases from V and 0 bases from J, with 4 bases between. Per germline, CDR1 LNHDA and CDR2 SQIVND (reference sequence). CDR3 DNA: TGTGCCAGTAGTACGCGCTCCTACAATGAGCAGTTCTTC. Translation gives CASSTRSYNEQFF.

This clonotype was seen a handful of times. The genes are TRBV3-1 and TRBJ1-1; no firm D call. Germline V gives CDR1 LGHDT, CDR2 YNNKEL (reference sequence). V lost 1 base to trimming and J lost 4 bases, with 13 bases between them. The CDR3 contains 15 residues. The DNA of the CDR3 is TGTGCCAGCAGCCAAGGTCGTGGGCTCGGCACTGAAGCTTTCTTT. The encoded protein is CASSQGRGLGTEAFF.

This clonotype was detected many times. This chain joins TRBV29-1 and TRBJ2-7, with 8 bases aligning to TRBD1. The CDR3 consists of 13 residues. V lost 7 bases, J lost 1 base, and 6 bases stayed unmatched. CDR1 and CDR2 (germline): SQVTM, ANQGSEA. The CDR3 here is CSALDRESYEQYF. Written as DNA, the CDR3 is TGCAGCGCCTTGGACAGGGAGTCCTACGAGCAGTACTTC.

This clonotype was observed at least ten times. V usage is TRBV5-6 and J usage is TRBJ2-7, with D perhaps TRBD1 or TRBD2 (5 bases each). This CDR3 contains 14 residues. V shed 1 base and J shed 7 bases, with 15 bases lying between them. The germline V gene encodes CDR1 SGHDT and CDR2 YYEEEE. The CDR3 coding sequence is TGTGCCAGCAGCTTGTCCCCTGGGACCGCTGAGCAGTACTTC. Its protein is CASSLSPGTAEQYF. The full variable domain, with the rest looked up from reference TRBV5-6 and TRBJ2-7, is DAGVTQSPTHLIKTRGQQVTLRCSPKSGHDTVSWYQQALGQGPQFIFQYYEEEERQRGNFPDRFSGHQFPNYSSELNVNALLLGDSALYLCASSLSPGTAEQYFGPGTRLTVT.

The rearrangement joins TRBV20-1 to TRBJ2-7; D gene unclear. The CDR3 consists of 12 residues. CDR1 and CDR2 (germline): DFQATT, SNEGSKA (reference sequence). Trimming took 2 bases from V and 5 from J, leaving 10 bases between them. As DNA, the CDR3 is TGCAGTGCTAGACTGAGTACCCACGAGCAGTACTTC. Amino acids: CSARLSTHEQYF.

This clonotype has a count of ten or more. The V call is TRBV3-1, the J call TRBJ2-2, with 8 bases aligning to TRBD1. V lost 4 bases, J lost 6 bases, and 10 bases stayed unmatched. CDR1 is LGHDT, CDR2 YNNKEL, per germline (reference sequence). This CDR3 has 16 residues. The CDR3 spells CASSRRTGNLAGELFF. DNA for the CDR3: TGTGCCAGCAGCCGTCGGACAGGGAATTTGGCCGGGGAGCTGTTTTTT.

At least ten counts were recorded for this clonotype. The chain employs TRBV5-1 and TRBJ1-1, with 10 bases that match TRBD1. V gave up 4 bases and J gave up 11 bases; unmatched junction bases: 20. This CDR3 has 17 amino acids. The germline CDR1 and CDR2 sequences are SGHRS and YFSETQ. In nucleotides, the CDR3 is TGCGCCAGCAGCCTGAAAGGGACAACCGGGACAGGGGCTAGCGCTTTCTTT. Its translation: CASSLKGTTGTGASAFF.

As regards this clonotype: One end of the junction fails to match germline, which may point to a read error. V usage is TRBV25-1 and J usage is TRBJ2-5; D uncertain. The germline CDR1 and CDR2 sequences are MGHDK and SYGVNS. The CDR3 runs to 15 residues. The DNA for the CDR3 is TGTGCCAGCAGTGAAAGGCTCGAGGCGACGGAGACCCAATACTTC. Translation gives CASSERLEATETQYF.

This clonotype was seen ten or more times. V gene TRBV5-5 combines with J gene TRBJ2-1; 8 bases line up with TRBD2. The length of the CDR3 is 16 residues. The V and J ends lost 4 bases and 9 bases, in that order; junction bases with no gene match: 15. Germline V gene data show CDR1 as SGHKS and CDR2 as YYEKEE (reference sequence). The CDR3 DNA reads as TGTGCCAGCAGCCCACCGGAAAGCGGGAGTTCAGGTGAGCAGTTCTTC. Translating gives CASSPPESGSSGEQFF.

This clonotype was observed at least ten times. This chain joins TRBV20-1 and TRBJ1-1, with no clear D. Germline CDR1 DFQATT, CDR2 SNEGSKA (reference sequence). The CDR3 length is 14 residues. Trimming stripped 0 bases from V and 0 bases from J, with 8 bases between. CDR3 in amino acids: CSARDPGMNTEAFF. CDR3 DNA: TGCAGTGCTAGAGATCCAGGCATGAACACTGAAGCTTTCTTT.

In its sample, this clonotype was seen many times. This sequence joins TRBV20-1 and TRBJ2-7; the D is unclear. The V gene lost 2 bases and the J gene lost 0 bases, with 17 bases spanning the gap. This CDR3 is 16 amino acids long. CDR1 and CDR2 from the germline V gene are DFQATT and SNEGSKA (reference sequence). CDR3 nucleotide sequence: TGCAGTGCTAGATCGGTGGGCGCAGTCCGCTCCTACGAGCAGTACTTC. Translating gives CSARSVGAVRSYEQYF.

The V and J genes are TRBV13 and TRBJ1-1; 11 positions agree with TRBD1. Trimming at V came to 4 bases and at J to 5 bases, leaving 3 bases not matched to a gene. There are 14 residues in the CDR3. The germline V gene encodes CDR1 PRHDT and CDR2 FYEKMQ (reference sequence). In DNA form, the CDR3 reads TGTGCCAGCAGCTGGGGACAGGGGGGGACTGAAGCTTTCTTT. Protein product: CASSWGQGGTEAFF.

This clonotype was picked up many times. The V and J genes are TRBV5-1 and TRBJ2-7, with TRBD2 matching over 8 bases. This CDR3 comprises 14 residues. Trimming removed 3 bases from V and 0 bases from J; junction bases left unmatched: 2. The V gene's germline CDR1 is SGHRS and CDR2 YFSETQ. CDR3 sequence reads: CASSSLAGSYEQYF. In DNA, the CDR3 is TGCGCCAGCAGCTCTCTAGCGGGCTCCTACGAGCAGTACTTC.

This clonotype has more than one count but fewer than ten. J is TRBJ2-7 and V is TRBV18, with a weak D call TRBD1 (6 bases). CDR1 is KGHSH and CDR2 is LQKENI in the germline V gene. Trimming left V 3 bases short and J 0 bases short, with 15 bases between. The CDR3 runs 16 residues. CDR3 sequence (DNA): TGTGCCAGCTCACCGGGGATACAGGGAAACTCCTACGAGCAGTACTTC. Residues: CASSPGIQGNSYEQYF.

This clonotype was found many times. V usage is TRBV11-2 and J usage is TRBJ1-1; no reliable D call. CDR1 is SGHAT, CDR2 FQNNGV, per germline. The V and J ends lost 6 bases and 10 bases respectively, with 6 bases between them. This CDR3 spans 9 amino acids. CDR3 region: CASSMPAFF. In DNA, the CDR3 is TGTGCCAGCAGTATGCCAGCTTTCTTT.